These 26 T cell receptor beta chains were sequenced from one sample in a study of blood T cell repertoires in COVID-19. This table comes from immunoSEQ multiplex PCR, and its TCRdb copy is limited to in-frame clones, with some not included. This repertoire shows about 75,000 clones, 86% found once; its top ten account for approximately 5.8%. The sample was peripheral blood. The receptors stem from a man aged 80 or over with COVID-19, enrolled during active disease.

The chain carries TRBV5-4 and TRBJ2-5; D gene unclear. Looked up from germline, CDR1 is SGHNT and CDR2 is YYREEE (reference sequence). The germline V and J ends were trimmed by 2 bases and 12 bases, with 11 bases remaining between them. This CDR3 is built from 11 residues. CDR3 residues: CASSFESSKYF. CDR3 bases: TGTGCCAGCAGCTTTGAGAGTAGCAAGTACTTC. The complete variable domain, with remaining parts taken from reference TRBV5-4 and TRBJ2-5, reads ETGVTQSPTHLIKTRGQQVTLRCSSQSGHNTVSWYQQALGQGPQFIFQYYREEENGRGNFPPRFSGLQFPNYSSELNVNALELDDSALYLCASSFESSKYFGPGTRLLVL.

This chain connects TRBV5-1 to TRBJ1-1; D perhaps matches TRBD1 (6 bases). V lost 4 bases to trimming and J lost 1 base, with 11 bases between them. CDR3 length equals 14 residues. Germline-derived CDR1 and CDR2 are SGHRS and YFSETQ. The CDR3 nucleotides read TGCGCCAGCAGCACCTCGACAGGGAACACTGAAGCTTTCTTT. Translated, it gives CASSTSTGNTEAFF.

In regard to this clone: At one end, the junction sequence differs from germline, possibly due to a read error. Other DNA variants within this sample encode the same CDR3. V gene TRBV6-2 or TRBV6-3 combines with J gene TRBJ2-2, with D unclear. The CDR3 consists of 13 residues. CDR1 and CDR2 from the germline V gene are MNHEY and SVGEGT. The CDR3 here is CASSDSPLGELFF. DNA for the CDR3: TGTGCCAGCAGTGACTCCCCCCTTGGGGAGCTGTTTTTT.

The gene calls are TRBV19 and TRBJ1-3, with unresolved D. Germline V CDR1 and CDR2: LNHDA, SQIVND (reference sequence). Trimming stripped 5 bases from V and 0 bases from J, with 14 bases between. CDR3 size: 16 residues. The CDR3 sequence: CASSPGQSVSGNTIYF. CDR3 bases: TGTGCCAGTAGTCCTGGGCAGTCGGTCTCTGGAAACACCATATATTTT. Looking up the rest from reference TRBV19 and TRBJ1-3 gives the full variable domain: DGGITQSPKYLFRKEGQNVTLSCEQNLNHDAMYWYRQDPGQGLRLIYYSQIVNDFQKGDIAEGYSVSREKKESFPLTVTSAQKNPTAFYLCASSPGQSVSGNTIYFGEGSWLTVV.

This clone was counted once. V usage is TRBV5-4 and J usage is TRBJ2-2; TRBD2 matches 7 bases. This CDR3 is built from 17 residues. Trimming cost V 3 bases and J 6 bases; bases outside gene matches: 14. CDR1 is SGHNT, CDR2 YYREEE, per germline (reference sequence). The CDR3 sequence is CASSSGTKRVTPGELFF. In DNA form, the CDR3 reads TGTGCCAGCAGCTCGGGGACTAAACGGGTAACCCCCGGGGAGCTGTTTTTT.

This clone was observed a handful of times. The chain joins TRBV27 to TRBJ1-6, with D perhaps matching TRBD1 (6 bases). The CDR3 is made up of 15 amino acids. Germline V gene lookup returns CDR1 MNHEY and CDR2 SMNVEV (reference sequence). V lost 6 bases and J 13 bases, leaving 22 bases between the germline ends. The DNA for the CDR3 is TGTGCCAGCAGGGGGGGGGTCAGGGGAGAGAATCCCCTCCACTTT. Amino acids: CASRGGVRGENPLHF.

V is TRBV15 and J is TRBJ1-5; the D is unclear. The CDR3 sequence is 13 residues long. Germline CDR1 LNHNV, CDR2 YYDKDF (reference sequence). The V end was cut by 2 bases, the J end by 4 bases, with 6 bases between. CDR3 coding DNA: TGTGCCACCAGCAGAAAGCTGAATCAGCCCCAGCATTTT. Protein product: CATSRKLNQPQHF.

This chain links TRBV9 with TRBJ1-1; D gene uncertain. The V and J ends lost 5 bases and 4 bases respectively, with 15 bases between them. Looked up from germline, CDR1 is SGDLS and CDR2 is YYNGEE. There are 14 residues in the CDR3. The CDR3 DNA sequence: TGTGCCAGCAGGGGGAGGGCCGGGAGCACTGAAGCTTTCTTT. The encoded protein is CASRGRAGSTEAFF. Combining the CDR3 with reference TRBV9 and TRBJ1-1 gives the whole variable domain DSGVTQTPKHLITATGQRVTLRCSPRSGDLSVYWYQQSLDQGLQFLIQYYNGEERAKGNILERFSAQQFPDLHSELNLSSLELGDSALYFCASRGRAGSTEAFFGQGTRLTVV.

This clone was seen just once. The genes are TRBV18 and TRBJ2-7, with 8 bases fitting TRBD1. The V segment lost 3 bases and the J segment 0 bases; nucleotides outside the gene matches: 1. The CDR3 covers 14 residues. The V gene's germline CDR1 is KGHSH and CDR2 LQKENI. CDR3 nucleotide sequence: TGTGCCAGCTCACCGGACAGGGCCTCCTACGAGCAGTACTTC. Translation gives CASSPDRASYEQYF. The whole variable domain, filled in from reference TRBV18 and TRBJ2-7, reads NAGVMQNPRHLVRRRGQEARLRCSPMKGHSHVYWYRQLPEEGLKFMVYLQKENIIDESGMPKERFSAEFPKEGPSILRIQQVVRGDSAAYFCASSPDRASYEQYFGPGTRLTVT.

The chain links TRBV5-1 to TRBJ2-7, with D possibly matching TRBD2 (6 bases). The CDR3 is 14 residues long. Trimming shortened V by 3 bases and J by 2 bases, and 12 bases separated the two germline ends. Germline V gene data show CDR1 as SGHRS and CDR2 as YFSETQ. The DNA of the CDR3 is TGCGCCAGCAGCTCCGTAGGAGGGCCCTACGAGCAGTACTTC. Translated: CASSSVGGPYEQYF.

The gene calls are TRBV5-1 and TRBJ2-2; a weak D match, TRBD2 (6 bases). Trimming shortened V by 3 bases and J by 9 bases, and 21 bases separated the two germline ends. This CDR3 is 16 amino acids long. Per germline, CDR1 SGHRS and CDR2 YFSETQ. The CDR3 protein is CASSSGGSDWGRELFF. The CDR3 coding sequence is TGCGCCAGCAGCTCCGGGGGTAGTGATTGGGGCCGGGAGCTGTTTTTT.

The J gene is TRBJ1-6, the V gene TRBV15; no reliable D call. V lost 0 bases, J lost 3 bases, and 6 bases lay in between. The CDR3 totals 15 residues. In germline, CDR1 is LNHNV, CDR2 YYDKDF (reference sequence). The CDR3 loop is CATSREPSYNSPLHF. The CDR3, as DNA: TGTGCCACCAGCAGAGAGCCGAGCTATAATTCACCCCTCCACTTT. Full variable domain (rest looked up from reference TRBV15 and TRBJ1-6): DAMVIQNPRYQVTQFGKPVTLSCSQTLNHNVMYWYQQKSSQAPKLLFHYYDKDFNNEADTPDNFQSRRPNTSFCFLDIRSPGLGDTAMYLCATSREPSYNSPLHFGNGTRLTVT.

J is TRBJ1-3 and V is TRBV5-5, with D uncertain. This CDR3 comprises 15 residues. V was shortened by 3 bases and J by 3 bases, with 13 bases between the two germline ends. Germline CDR1 SGHKS, CDR2 YYEKEE (reference sequence). Here the CDR3 reads CASSWVRESGNTIYF. The CDR3 DNA reads TGTGCCAGCAGCTGGGTCCGGGAGAGTGGAAACACCATATATTTT.

This clone showed up just once. The DNA for the CDR3 is TGTGCCAGCAGTTCCCCGGGACATAGCACAGATACGCAGTATTTT. Amino acid sequence: CASSSPGHSTDTQYF. The rearrangement links TRBV6-4 to TRBJ2-3; TRBD1 is a possible D gene (6 bases). Germline values: CDR1 MRHNA, CDR2 SNTAGT. The CDR3 has 15 residues. Between the trimmed V and J ends, which lost 5 bases and 0 bases, there was a span of 12 bases.

This clone was counted between two and nine times. J is TRBJ2-2 and V is TRBV2; maybe TRBD1 (6 bases). Germline V gene lookup returns CDR1 SNHLY and CDR2 FYNNEI. The CDR3 loop spans 14 amino acids. Trimming took off 5 bases at V and 5 bases at J, with 12 bases between the two ends. CDR3 protein: CASSTGLWTGELFF. The CDR3 DNA reads TGTGCCAGCAGTACAGGGTTGTGGACCGGGGAGCTGTTTTTT.

This clone has only a few counts. The genes are TRBV29-1 and TRBJ1-1; perhaps TRBD1 as D (5 bases). Germline V gene data show CDR1 as SQVTM and CDR2 as ANQGSEA. The CDR3 loop spans 14 amino acids. Trimming removed 0 bases at V and 6 bases at J, with 14 bases between. CDR3 in DNA: TGCAGCGTTGAAGATGGGAGGGGAGTATCTGAAGCTTTCTTT. This sequence encodes CSVEDGRGVSEAFF.

The chain has TRBV27 and TRBJ2-3; tentative D call: TRBD2 (6 bases). Germline V gene data show CDR1 as MNHEY and CDR2 as SMNVEV (reference sequence). V was shortened by 5 bases and J by 3 bases, with 9 bases between the two germline ends. The CDR3 totals 13 residues. The CDR3 here is CASSAGRTDTQYF. CDR3 in DNA: TGTGCCAGCAGTGCGGGGAGGACAGATACGCAGTATTTT.

The chain employs TRBV5-5 and TRBJ1-4, with D possibly being TRBD1 (5 bases). The CDR3 has 16 amino acids. From germline, CDR1 is SGHKS and CDR2 YYEKEE (reference sequence). V was trimmed by 4 bases and J by 0 bases, leaving 13 bases between them. The CDR3 protein is CASSLGLFATNEKLFF. In DNA form, the CDR3 reads TGTGCCAGCAGCCTGGGACTCTTTGCAACTAATGAAAAACTGTTTTTT.

The V and J genes are TRBV19 and TRBJ2-2, with TRBD1 matching 9 bases. V lost 7 bases and J lost 6; bases outside the gene matches: 9. CDR3 size: 15 residues. The germline gives CDR1 LNHDA, CDR2 SQIVND (reference sequence). The CDR3 DNA reads TGTGCCAGTAAGAAGGGGACAGGGTTAGCCGGGGAGCTGTTTTTT. Translated: CASKKGTGLAGELFF.

The rearrangement uses TRBV2 and TRBJ1-4, with 7 bases identical to TRBD1. Losses at the gene ends were 6 bases for V and 4 bases for J; bases not matched to a gene: 5. CDR3 length: 14 amino acids. Germline CDR1 reads SNHLY; CDR2 reads FYNNEI. CDR3 DNA sequence: TGTGCCAGCAGCGGGACAGCAAGTAATGAAAAACTGTTTTTT. Its protein product is CASSGTASNEKLFF.

The chain carries TRBV5-1 and TRBJ1-6, with 10 bases that match TRBD1. From germline, CDR1 is SGHRS and CDR2 YFSETQ. Trimming cost V 3 bases and J 5 bases; bases outside gene matches: 2. This CDR3 spans 15 amino acids. CDR3 nucleotides: TGCGCCAGCAGCTCCGGGACAGGGGATAATTCACCCCTCCACTTT. Residues: CASSSGTGDNSPLHF.

This CDR3 is CASSTGQAGELFF. In DNA form, the CDR3 reads TGTGCCAGCTCAACCGGACAGGCCGGGGAGCTGTTTTTT. The gene calls are TRBV18 and TRBJ2-2; 7 bases match TRBD1. J was trimmed by 6 bases and V by 5 bases; bases with no gene match: 3. Germline CDR1 reads KGHSH; CDR2 reads LQKENI. This CDR3 is built from 13 residues.

The V gene is TRBV19, the J gene TRBJ2-2; D is ambiguous. The germline CDR1 and CDR2 sequences are LNHDA and SQIVND (reference sequence). This CDR3 spans 16 amino acids. The germline V and J ends were trimmed by 8 bases and 8 bases, with 24 bases remaining between them. The CDR3 sequence: CASRTYAAGDQGELFF. Here the CDR3 DNA reads TGTGCCAGTCGAACATACGCAGCCGGAGATCAGGGGGAGCTGTTTTTT.

J is TRBJ2-3 and V is TRBV27; maybe TRBD1 (6 bases). CDR3 length: 15 amino acids. Germline CDR1 is MNHEY and CDR2 is SMNVEV (reference sequence). Deletions cut 5 bases from V and 4 bases from J, with 16 bases between. The CDR3 DNA sequence: TGTGCCAGCAGTCCCTTGACAGGAGCCTCAGATACGCAGTATTTT. Amino acid sequence: CASSPLTGASDTQYF.

The rearrangement uses TRBV15 and TRBJ2-5; unclear D gene. CDR1 and CDR2 from the germline V gene are LNHNV and YYDKDF (reference sequence). The V and J ends lost 1 base and 1 base respectively, with 7 bases between them. CDR3 length: 14 residues. CDR3 region: CATSRGRSQETQYF. The CDR3 nucleotides read TGTGCCACCAGCAGAGGCAGGTCCCAAGAGACCCAGTACTTC.

The chain is built from TRBV12-5 and TRBJ1-4, with 9 bases lining up with TRBD1. V trimming: 3 bases; J trimming: 8 bases; junction bases outside the gene matches: 7. The germline V gene has CDR1 LGHNT and CDR2 FRNRAP. The CDR3 totals 15 residues. CDR3 residues: CASGFGDRAREKLFF. The CDR3 DNA is TGTGCTAGTGGTTTCGGGGACAGGGCGAGGGAAAAACTGTTTTTT.